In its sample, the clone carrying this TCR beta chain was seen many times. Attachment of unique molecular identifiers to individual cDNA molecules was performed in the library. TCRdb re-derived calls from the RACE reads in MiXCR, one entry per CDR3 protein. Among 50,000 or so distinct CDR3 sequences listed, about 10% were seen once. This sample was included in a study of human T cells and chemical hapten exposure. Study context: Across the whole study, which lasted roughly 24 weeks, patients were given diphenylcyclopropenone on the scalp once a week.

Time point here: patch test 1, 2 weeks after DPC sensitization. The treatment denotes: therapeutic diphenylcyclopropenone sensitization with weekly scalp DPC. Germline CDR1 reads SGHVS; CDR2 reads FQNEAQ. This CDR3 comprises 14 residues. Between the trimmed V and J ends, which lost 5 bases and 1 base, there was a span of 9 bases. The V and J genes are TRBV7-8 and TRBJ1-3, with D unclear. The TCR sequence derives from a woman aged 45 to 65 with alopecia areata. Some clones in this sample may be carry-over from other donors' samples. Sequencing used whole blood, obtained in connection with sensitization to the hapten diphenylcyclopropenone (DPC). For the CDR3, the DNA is TGTGCCAGCAGCGGGCAGAGTTCTGGAAACACCATATATTTT. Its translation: CASSGQSSGNTIYF.